This TCR beta chain was found in a study of Graves' ophthalmopathy and Graves' hyperthyroidism. Study-wide findings and caveats: Ophthalmopathy could be told apart from stable hyperthyroidism by a 13-signature model (87.88% sensitivity, roughly 81% specificity).

For this clonotype: Its cognate antigen is unknown.

The authors amplified TCR beta CDR3 regions, and they did so from RNA transcripts for repertoire sequencing. Investigators did first-round RT-PCR with HTBI primers, then second-round multiplex PCR. TCRdb re-analysed the multiplex PCR reads in MiXCR, keeping a single row per CDR3 protein. This table holds 200,000 to 250,000 distinct CDR3 sequences, under 30% found once. Certain patients, namely those with other autoimmune diseases, uncontrolled infections, pregnancy or lactation, were excluded. The germline gives CDR1 MGHRA, CDR2 YSYEKL. V lost 0 bases and J 1 base, leaving 4 bases between the germline ends. The CDR3 consists of 14 residues.

V gene TRBV4-1 combines with J gene TRBJ1-5, with D uncertain. This receptor was obtained from a man between 50 and 59 years old with Graves' ophthalmopathy. Sequencing was carried out using peripheral blood. CDR3 residues: CASSQEASNQPQHF. As DNA, the CDR3 is TGCGCCAGCAGCCAAGAGGCGAGCAATCAGCCCCAGCATTTT.